These 22 T cell receptor beta chains came from one sample sequenced in a study of shared clonotypes between healthy human individuals. Sequenced by immunoSEQ multiplex PCR; TCRdb stores in-frame clones only, minus some. The sample records about 2.1 million clones, 93% being singletons. As defined, naive CD8 cells were CD45RO-negative and positively selected for CCR7, with terminally differentiated effector memory CD45RA+ cells excluded. Sequenced input: naive CD8+ T cells from PBMCs. These receptors were obtained from a man aged 18-30 years in good health. Some clones in this sample may be carry-over from other donors' samples.

On this clone itself: The sample holds other DNA sequences that translate to the same CDR3. V and J are TRBV9 and TRBJ2-1; unclear D gene. From germline, CDR1 is SGDLS and CDR2 YYNGEE. V was shortened by 3 bases and J by 8 bases, with 6 bases between the two germline ends. The CDR3 runs to 11 residues. The CDR3 nucleotides read TGTGCCAGCAGCGCCTCTCATGAGCAGTTCTTC. Translated: CASSASHEQFF.

The chain has TRBV28 and TRBJ2-1; no firm D call. The germline V gene encodes CDR1 MDHEN and CDR2 SYDVKM. This CDR3 region has 14 residues. The V end lost 5 bases, the J end lost 5 bases, and 13 bases lay between the germline ends. CDR3: CASSRSRLHNEQFF. CDR3 bases: TGTGCCAGCAGTCGCTCCAGACTCCACAATGAGCAGTTCTTC.

In regard to this clone: Other DNA sequences in the same sample also yield this CDR3. The CDR3, as DNA: TGTGCCAGCAGCGTCGGACTTCTCAACACTGAAGCTTTCTTT. Translating it yields CASSVGLLNTEAFF. The chain recombines TRBV9 with TRBJ1-1; D gene ambiguous. The CDR3 runs 14 residues. CDR1 is SGDLS, CDR2 YYNGEE, per germline. With 2 bases removed from V and 2 bases from J, the gap between germline ends came to 10 bases.

This chain links TRBV7-9 with TRBJ1-1; D not certain. The length of the CDR3 is 15 residues. In germline, CDR1 is SEHNR, CDR2 FQNEAQ (reference sequence). Between the trimmed V and J ends, which lost 5 bases and 1 base, there was a span of 14 bases. The CDR3 nucleotides are TGTGCCAGCAGCCCCGTCCCCTCCGGGAACACTGAAGCTTTCTTT. Protein sequence: CASSPVPSGNTEAFF.

The V and J genes are TRBV19 and TRBJ1-3, with no clear D. Germline CDR1 LNHDA, CDR2 SQIVND (reference sequence). Trimming took off 2 bases at V and 1 base at J, with 3 bases between the two ends. This CDR3 has 13 amino acids. CDR3 amino acids: CASSILSGNTIYF. CDR3 nucleotide sequence: TGTGCCAGTAGTATACTATCTGGAAACACCATATATTTT.

The V call is TRBV2, the J call TRBJ1-3; 7 nucleotides match TRBD1. Germline CDR1 SNHLY, CDR2 FYNNEI. CDR3 size: 19 residues. J gave up 2 bases and V 10 bases, and 23 bases lay outside the gene matches. CDR3 sequence reads: CATWTSRDSHLYAGNTIYF. The CDR3 DNA reads as TGTGCCACGTGGACCTCCCGGGACAGCCATCTTTACGCTGGAAACACCATATATTTT.

The chain recombines TRBV27 with TRBJ2-1; 11 bases are shared with TRBD2. After removal of 3 bases from V and 5 bases from J, the junction contained 3 bases not matched to a gene. CDR1 and CDR2 from the germline V gene are MNHEY and SMNVEV (reference sequence). The CDR3 has 15 residues. CDR3 nucleotide sequence: TGTGCCAGCAGTTTGGGACTAGCGGTAAACAATGAGCAGTTCTTC. Its protein product is CASSLGLAVNNEQFF.

The chain combines TRBV9 with TRBJ1-2, with D maybe TRBD1 (5 bases). Germline values: CDR1 SGDLS, CDR2 YYNGEE. This CDR3 is 14 amino acids long. Trimming stripped 6 bases from V and 1 base from J, with 13 bases between. For the CDR3, the DNA is TGTGCCAGCACCCTAGGGGCAGATAACTATGGCTACACCTTC. Translating gives CASTLGADNYGYTF.

On this clone itself: At the DNA level, this CDR3 is encoded by other sequences in the same sample as well. This chain joins TRBV4-3 and TRBJ2-1; 9 nucleotides agree with TRBD1. CDR3 size: 15 residues. With 4 bases clipped from V and 4 bases from J, the junction kept 5 bases outside the gene matches. CDR1 LGHNA and CDR2 YSLEER come from the germline V gene. The CDR3 loop reads CASSPGQGSYNEQFF. Here the CDR3 DNA reads TGCGCCAGCAGCCCGGGACAGGGATCGTACAATGAGCAGTTCTTC.

CDR3 amino acids: CASSPPRVGGGLTGELFF. The CDR3 DNA reads as TGCGCCAGCAGCCCCCCTAGGGTGGGTGGAGGGCTCACCGGGGAGCTGTTTTTT. The gene calls are TRBV5-1 and TRBJ2-2, with a possible D match to TRBD2 (6 bases). The CDR3 sequence is 18 residues long. Per germline, CDR1 SGHRS and CDR2 YFSETQ. The germline V and J ends were trimmed by 4 bases and 4 bases, with 23 bases remaining between them.

The chain is built from TRBV19 and TRBJ1-5, with D maybe TRBD1 (6 bases). There are 15 residues in the CDR3. V dropped 7 bases and J dropped 3 bases, with 16 bases sitting between them. CDR1 LNHDA and CDR2 SQIVND come from the germline V gene (reference sequence). This CDR3 reads CASKAGAQPNQPQHF. In nucleotides, the CDR3 is TGTGCCAGTAAGGCAGGGGCGCAGCCCAATCAGCCCCAGCATTTT.

The V call is TRBV6-6, the J call TRBJ2-5; D possibly corresponds to TRBD2 (5 bases). V was clipped by 2 bases and J by 4 bases, with 14 bases between them. The length of the CDR3 is 15 residues. Per germline, CDR1 MNHNY and CDR2 SVGAGI (reference sequence). The CDR3 loop is CASSYQGGRGETQYF. As DNA, the CDR3 is TGTGCCAGCAGTTACCAAGGTGGTCGGGGAGAGACCCAGTACTTC.

This rearrangement joins TRBV2 to TRBJ2-5, with D perhaps TRBD1 (6 bases). The J call could be wrong; TRBJ2-7 is a better fit for the DNA end. This CDR3 is 12 amino acids long. Germline V gives CDR1 SNHLY, CDR2 FYNNEI. For the CDR3, the DNA is TGTGCCAGCAGTGGAGGGGGATACGAGCAGTACTTC. Its protein product is CASSGGGYEQYF.

The chain employs TRBV29-1 and TRBJ2-3; D is possibly TRBD2 (7 bases). The CDR3 runs to 12 residues. Trimming cost V 4 bases and J 8 bases, with 13 bases left between them. Germline V gene data show CDR1 as SQVTM and CDR2 as ANQGSEA. CDR3 region: CSVAAGALTQYF. CDR3 in DNA: TGCAGCGTTGCGGCGGGGGCGCTTACGCAGTATTTT.

Details on this clone: This same CDR3 is encoded by further DNA sequences in the sample. The CDR3 protein is CASSLRGNEQYF. For the CDR3, the DNA is TGTGCCAGCAGTTTACGGGGAAACGAGCAGTACTTC. The chain has TRBV27 and TRBJ2-7; tentative D call: TRBD2 (5 bases). Germline CDR1 and CDR2: MNHEY and SMNVEV (reference sequence). There are 12 residues in the CDR3. V lost 2 bases, J lost 5 bases, and 7 bases lay in between.

The chain is built from TRBV6-5 and TRBJ2-7; D is undetermined. Germline V gene sequence: CDR1 MNHEY, CDR2 SVGAGI. V lost 0 bases and J lost 2, with 11 bases in between. This CDR3 region has 15 residues. CDR3 bases: TGTGCCAGCAGTTACTCCCTCGCTTCACCCTACGAGCAGTACTTC. Protein sequence: CASSYSLASPYEQYF.

The chain is built from TRBV6-6 and TRBJ2-3, with D possibly being TRBD2 (6 bases). Per germline, CDR1 MNHNY and CDR2 SVGAGI (reference sequence). The CDR3 covers 15 residues. V was shortened by 1 base and J by 1 base, with 9 bases between the two germline ends. The CDR3 nucleotides read TGTGCCAGCAGTTACTTGGGAGGTGGCACAGATACGCAGTATTTT. Translating it yields CASSYLGGGTDTQYF.

This chain connects TRBV11-3 to TRBJ2-2; 8 nucleotides align to TRBD2. This CDR3 comprises 18 residues. After removal of 5 bases from V and 0 bases from J, the junction contained 11 bases not matched to a gene. Germline V lookup: CDR1 SGHNT, CDR2 YENEEA. CDR3 sequence reads: CASSPRGTRPANTGELFF. DNA for the CDR3: TGTGCCAGCAGCCCGCGGGGGACTAGGCCCGCGAACACCGGGGAGCTGTTTTTT.

This chain uses TRBV14 with TRBJ1-2, with 7 bases that match TRBD1. This CDR3 comprises 15 residues. The V gene end was trimmed by 4 bases and the J gene end by 6 bases; junction bases not matched to a gene: 11. Germline V gives CDR1 SGHDN, CDR2 FVKESK. CDR3 protein: CASSPRQGRKDGYTF. DNA of the CDR3: TGTGCCAGCAGCCCCAGACAGGGCCGAAAGGATGGCTACACCTTC. The full variable domain, its missing parts supplied by reference TRBV14 and TRBJ1-2, is EAGVTQFPSHSVIEKGQTVTLRCDPISGHDNLYWYRRVMGKEIKFLLHFVKESKQDESGMPNNRFLAERTGGTYSTLKVQPAELEDSGVYFCASSPRQGRKDGYTFGSGTRLTVV.

CDR3 residues: CASSQRLETQYF. Here the CDR3 DNA reads TGTGCCAGCAGCCAGAGGTTAGAGACCCAGTACTTC. The chain is built from TRBV11-2 and TRBJ2-5; unclear D gene. Trimming took 5 bases from V and 4 from J, leaving 8 bases between them. The CDR3 contains 12 residues. Per the germline V gene, CDR1 is SGHAT and CDR2 is FQNNGV.

Here the CDR3 DNA reads TGTGCCAGCAGCCAGCGGCAGGGAGTCCGCAATGAGCAGTTCTTC. It yields the protein CASSQRQGVRNEQFF. The rearrangement joins TRBV7-3 to TRBJ2-1, with D perhaps TRBD1 or TRBD2 (5 bases each). The CDR3 extends over 15 amino acids. Trimming cost V 5 bases and J 6 bases, with 17 bases left between them. Per the germline V gene, CDR1 is SGHTA and CDR2 is FQGTGA.

CDR3 sequence reads: CASSLYSGTDNEQFF. The CDR3 bases are TGTGCCAGCAGCTTATATAGCGGGACTGACAATGAGCAGTTCTTC. V is TRBV7-6 and J is TRBJ2-1, with 8 nucleotides matching TRBD2. Trimming at V came to 2 bases and at J to 5 bases, leaving 5 bases not matched to a gene. The CDR3 contains 15 residues. Germline V lookup: CDR1 SGHVS, CDR2 FNYEAQ.